These T cell receptor beta chains were read from a single sample in a study of T cell changes during pregnancy in multiple sclerosis. Repertoires were generated with immunoSEQ multiplex PCR, while TCRdb's copy carries only in-frame clones and drops some. Seen here are 37,000 or so clones, roughly 91% observed once, and the top ten hold 0.45% to 0.5%. Material: CD4+ T cells from peripheral blood mononuclear cells, obtained in the second trimester of pregnancy. The receptor set was obtained from a female donor in good health, enrolled as a control in a pregnancy study. Each CDR3 is given with its conserved first and last residue. Fields, in order: D gene, clone size, V gene, J gene, CDR3 DNA, CDR3 protein. D genes are given only for firm matches. Size is stated for part of the rows, as once, few or many counts, or as a class when the clone is expanded.

d_call: TRBD1
clone_size: .
v_call: TRBV27
j_call: TRBJ1-4
cdr3_nt: TGTGCCAGCAGTTTATTCTTCGTGACAGGGGGGCTTGCAACTAATGAAAAACTGTTTTTT
cdr3_aa: CASSLFFVTGGLATNEKLFF

d_call: .
clone_size: .
v_call: TRBV7-3
j_call: TRBJ2-3
cdr3_nt: TGTGCCAGCAGCTTAGCTCCTAGCATAGATACGCAGTATTTT
cdr3_aa: CASSLAPSIDTQYF

d_call: .
clone_size: .
v_call: TRBV7-8
j_call: TRBJ1-1
cdr3_nt: TGTGCCAGCAGCTTACGAAGAGGACTTACTGAAGCTTTCTTT
cdr3_aa: CASSLRRGLTEAFF

d_call: TRBD2
clone_size: once
v_call: TRBV28
j_call: TRBJ2-7
cdr3_nt: TGTGCCAGCAGTTTTATGACTAGCGGGGGCCACGAGCAGTACTTC
cdr3_aa: CASSFMTSGGHEQYF

d_call: .
clone_size: .
v_call: TRBV6-5
j_call: TRBJ1-5
cdr3_nt: TGTGCCAGCAGTTACGAGCCGGATCAGCCCCAGCATTTT
cdr3_aa: CASSYEPDQPQHF

d_call: TRBD2
clone_size: once
v_call: TRBV10-3
j_call: TRBJ2-3
cdr3_nt: TGTGCCATCAGTAGACTAGCGGGGGGCCCCCTCACAGATACGCAGTATTTT
cdr3_aa: CAISRLAGGPLTDTQYF

d_call: .
clone_size: .
v_call: TRBV5-6
j_call: TRBJ2-1
cdr3_nt: TGTGCCAGCAGCTTGGGACAGAGCTCCTACAATGAGCAGTTCTTC
cdr3_aa: CASSLGQSSYNEQFF

d_call: .
clone_size: .
v_call: TRBV5-5
j_call: TRBJ1-1
cdr3_nt: TGTGCCAGCAGCTTCACAGATGGCACTGAAGCTTTCTTT
cdr3_aa: CASSFTDGTEAFF

d_call: TRBD2
clone_size: .
v_call: TRBV18
j_call: TRBJ2-1
cdr3_nt: TGTGCCAGCTCACCAACTAGCGGGGGTTACAATGAGCAGTTCTTC
cdr3_aa: CASSPTSGGYNEQFF

d_call: .
clone_size: once
v_call: TRBV28
j_call: TRBJ1-4
cdr3_nt: TGTGCCAGTATTGCAACTAATGAAAAACTGTTTTTT
cdr3_aa: CASIATNEKLFF

d_call: TRBD2
clone_size: few
v_call: TRBV19
j_call: TRBJ2-3
cdr3_nt: TGTGCCAGTAGTCCCAGCGGGAGTTTGACAGATACGCAGTATTTT
cdr3_aa: CASSPSGSLTDTQYF

d_call: TRBD1
clone_size: .
v_call: TRBV28
j_call: TRBJ2-6
cdr3_nt: TGTGCCAGCAACAAATTTCCGGGACAGGGATCGTCTGGGGCCAACGTCCTGACTTTC
cdr3_aa: CASNKFPGQGSSGANVLTF

d_call: .
clone_size: .
v_call: TRBV27
j_call: TRBJ1-2
cdr3_nt: TGTGCCAGCAGTTCCCCCCGGGGGGCTGGGGGCTACACCTTC
cdr3_aa: CASSSPRGAGGYTF

d_call: .
clone_size: .
v_call: TRBV30
j_call: TRBJ1-2
cdr3_nt: TGTGCCTGGAGTGGGCGGGATGTGCTTGGCTACACCTTC
cdr3_aa: CAWSGRDVLGYTF

d_call: TRBD2
clone_size: .
v_call: TRBV18
j_call: TRBJ2-7
cdr3_nt: TGTGCCAGCTGTAGAGCGGGGCCCTCCTACGAGCAGTACTTC
cdr3_aa: CASCRAGPSYEQYF

d_call: .
clone_size: .
v_call: TRBV10-3
j_call: TRBJ1-1
cdr3_nt: TGTGCCATCAGCCTGACAGAAATAAACACTGAAGCTTTCTTT
cdr3_aa: CAISLTEINTEAFF

d_call: .
clone_size: .
v_call: TRBV15
j_call: TRBJ1-2
cdr3_nt: TGTGCCACCAGCAGAGAGTTAAGCGGACGGTGGGGCTACACCTTC
cdr3_aa: CATSRELSGRWGYTF

d_call: .
clone_size: .
v_call: TRBV11-3
j_call: TRBJ2-5
cdr3_nt: TGTGCCAGCAGCTTAGTTTCGGGAGAGACCCAGTACTTC
cdr3_aa: CASSLVSGETQYF

d_call: .
clone_size: .
v_call: TRBV7-8
j_call: TRBJ1-2
cdr3_nt: TGTGCCAGCAGCCCCCAAGCGGGGGGGAGCGGCTACACCTTC
cdr3_aa: CASSPQAGGSGYTF

d_call: .
clone_size: .
v_call: TRBV19
j_call: TRBJ1-1
cdr3_nt: TGTGCCAGTAGCGCGGGGGGGCAGTTATCCCCCCTGGCTTTCTTT
cdr3_aa: CASSAGGQLSPLAFF

d_call: TRBD1
clone_size: .
v_call: TRBV7-2
j_call: TRBJ1-3
cdr3_nt: TGTGCCAGCAGCTTATCGTCAGGGGGCTACACTGGAAACACCATATATTTT
cdr3_aa: CASSLSSGGYTGNTIYF

d_call: .
clone_size: .
v_call: TRBV9
j_call: TRBJ2-1
cdr3_nt: TGTGCCAGCACTCAGGGGTATGAGCAGTTCTTC
cdr3_aa: CASTQGYEQFF

d_call: TRBD1
clone_size: .
v_call: TRBV2
j_call: TRBJ2-2
cdr3_nt: TGTGCCAGCAAGACGGGACAGGGGGGCACCGGGGAGCTGTTTTTT
cdr3_aa: CASKTGQGGTGELFF

d_call: .
clone_size: .
v_call: TRBV28
j_call: TRBJ1-4
cdr3_nt: TGTGCCAGCAGTGGCGGGGTAATATTAGCTCTAAATGAAAAACTGTTTTTT
cdr3_aa: CASSGGVILALNEKLFF

d_call: TRBD1
clone_size: .
v_call: TRBV7-9
j_call: TRBJ2-5
cdr3_nt: TGTGCCAGCAGCGCATCCGGGACAGGAACCAGAGAGACCCAGTACTTC
cdr3_aa: CASSASGTGTRETQYF

d_call: TRBD2
clone_size: .
v_call: TRBV14
j_call: TRBJ2-1
cdr3_nt: TGTGCCAGCAGCCAAGATTGGACGGGAGGCCATAATGAGCAGTTCTTC
cdr3_aa: CASSQDWTGGHNEQFF

d_call: .
clone_size: few
v_call: TRBV4-2
j_call: TRBJ2-7
cdr3_nt: TGTGCCAGCAGCCCCTGGGCCATCTCCTCCTACGAGCAGTACTTC
cdr3_aa: CASSPWAISSYEQYF

d_call: .
clone_size: .
v_call: TRBV19
j_call: TRBJ1-3
cdr3_nt: TGTGCCAGTAGATTGCAGGGGTCTGGAAACACCATATATTTT
cdr3_aa: CASRLQGSGNTIYF

d_call: TRBD2
clone_size: .
v_call: TRBV28
j_call: TRBJ2-3
cdr3_nt: TGTGCCAGCTCTTCGCCAGCGGGGAGCACAGATACGCAGTATTTT
cdr3_aa: CASSSPAGSTDTQYF

d_call: TRBD2
clone_size: .
v_call: TRBV19
j_call: TRBJ2-3
cdr3_nt: TGTGCCAGTAGTATAGGTGGGACTATCTCCGATACGCAGTATTTT
cdr3_aa: CASSIGGTISDTQYF

d_call: .
clone_size: .
v_call: TRBV19
j_call: TRBJ2-2
cdr3_nt: TGTGCCAGTAGTACGTATCAGGCCGGGGAGCTGTTTTTT
cdr3_aa: CASSTYQAGELFF

d_call: .
clone_size: .
v_call: TRBV30
j_call: TRBJ2-3
cdr3_nt: TGTGCCTGGAAGAGGTCGGGGGGCCGCATAACCACAGATACGCAGTATTTT
cdr3_aa: CAWKRSGGRITTDTQYF

d_call: .
clone_size: .
v_call: TRBV13
j_call: TRBJ1-3
cdr3_nt: TGTGCCAGCAGCCCCGGGGGAAACACCATATATTTT
cdr3_aa: CASSPGGNTIYF

d_call: .
clone_size: .
v_call: TRBV2
j_call: TRBJ1-2
cdr3_nt: TGTGCCAGCAGTGAATCGGGGGGGAACTATGGCTACACCTTC
cdr3_aa: CASSESGGNYGYTF

d_call: TRBD1
clone_size: .
v_call: TRBV5-6
j_call: TRBJ1-2
cdr3_nt: TGTGCCAGCAGCTCCGACAGGGCCTATGGCTACACCTTC
cdr3_aa: CASSSDRAYGYTF

d_call: .
clone_size: once
v_call: TRBV19
j_call: TRBJ2-6
cdr3_nt: TGTGCCAGTAGACCATCAGGGGAACCTGGGGCCAACGTCCTGACTTTC
cdr3_aa: CASRPSGEPGANVLTF

d_call: TRBD1
clone_size: .
v_call: TRBV28
j_call: TRBJ1-1
cdr3_nt: TGTGCCAGCGGGGGACAGGGGAACACTGAAGCTTTCTTT
cdr3_aa: CASGGQGNTEAFF

d_call: .
clone_size: .
v_call: TRBV5-4
j_call: TRBJ2-1
cdr3_nt: TGTGCCAGCACCCTTCAGGCCGGTATGTACAATGAGCAGTTCTTC
cdr3_aa: CASTLQAGMYNEQFF

d_call: TRBD2
clone_size: .
v_call: TRBV5-4
j_call: TRBJ2-2
cdr3_nt: TGTGCCAGCAGCCCTATAGCGGGAGACACCGGGGAGCTGTTTTTT
cdr3_aa: CASSPIAGDTGELFF

d_call: .
clone_size: few
v_call: TRBV11-2
j_call: TRBJ1-2
cdr3_nt: TGTGCCAGCAGCCCACAACAGGGATATGGCTACACCTTC
cdr3_aa: CASSPQQGYGYTF

d_call: .
clone_size: .
v_call: TRBV6-6
j_call: TRBJ1-5
cdr3_nt: TGTGCCAGCACGGGGGATGCGAGGGTGCCCCAGCATTTT
cdr3_aa: CASTGDARVPQHF

d_call: .
clone_size: .
v_call: TRBV6-1
j_call: TRBJ2-3
cdr3_nt: TGTGCCAGCGGGGGGGGGCGGGATTACACAGATACGCAGTATTTT
cdr3_aa: CASGGGRDYTDTQYF

d_call: .
clone_size: .
v_call: TRBV2
j_call: TRBJ1-1
cdr3_nt: TGTGCCAGCAGTGAACAGTGGAACACTGAAGCTTTCTTT
cdr3_aa: CASSEQWNTEAFF

d_call: .
clone_size: .
v_call: TRBV5-5
j_call: TRBJ1-3
cdr3_nt: TGTGCCAGCAGCTCCCGGGGAGACCCTGGAAACACCATATATTTT
cdr3_aa: CASSSRGDPGNTIYF

d_call: .
clone_size: .
v_call: TRBV6-6
j_call: TRBJ2-5
cdr3_nt: TGTGCCAGCAGCACCTCAAGCGAGACCCAGTACTTC
cdr3_aa: CASSTSSETQYF

d_call: .
clone_size: .
v_call: TRBV7-3
j_call: TRBJ1-1
cdr3_nt: TGTGCCAGCAGCCCCGGGGACATGAACACTGAAGCTTTCTTT
cdr3_aa: CASSPGDMNTEAFF

d_call: .
clone_size: .
v_call: TRBV18
j_call: TRBJ1-5
cdr3_nt: TGTGCCAGCTCACCAAGCGCAGTTAATCAGCCCCAGCATTTT
cdr3_aa: CASSPSAVNQPQHF

d_call: .
clone_size: .
v_call: TRBV4-2
j_call: TRBJ1-1
cdr3_nt: TGTGCCAGCAGCCAACTTATAGACTGGGGCATGAACACTGAAGCTTTCTTT
cdr3_aa: CASSQLIDWGMNTEAFF